A selection of T cell receptor beta chains follows, all from one sample in a study of blood T cells in healthy people across ages. Each CDR3 protein is one row after TCRdb ran MiXCR on the 5' RACE reads. The sample shows around 500,000 distinct CDR3 sequences, about a quarter of them seen only once. This same sample was also part of a study on T cells of mothers and their children.

The material sequenced was blood. The receptors derive from a boy aged 2 to 10 in good health. Both conserved end residues are part of each CDR3. The D gene is left open where the match is weak. Size is stated for part of the rows, as once, few or many counts, or as a class when the clone is expanded.

len	v_gene	j_gene	abundance	d_gene	CDR3nt	CDR3aa
16	TRBV11-2	TRBJ2-5	few	NA	TGTGCCAGCAGCTGGGCTGGCGGACCGGCGGGCCCGCTCCAGTACTTC	CASSWAGGPAGPLQYF
13	TRBV12-5	TRBJ1-1	few	NA	TGTGCTAGTGGTTTCAGGGGGAACACTGAAGCTTTCTTT	CASGFRGNTEAFF
12	TRBV6-1	TRBJ2-7	few	NA	TGTGCCAGCAGTGACCCTACCTACGAGCAGTACTTC	CASSDPTYEQYF
17	TRBV7-2	TRBJ2-7	many	TRBD2	TGTGCCAGCAGCCCCCAGCTTCCGGGACTACAAACCTACGAGCAGTACTTC	CASSPQLPGLQTYEQYF
11	TRBV29-1	TRBJ2-5	NA	NA	TGCAGCGTCAGGGTCCAAGAGACCCAGTACTTC	CSVRVQETQYF
14	TRBV7-9	TRBJ2-5	NA	NA	TGTGCCAGCCAGGAAACTACGGGGGTAGAGACCCAGTACTTC	CASQETTGVETQYF
14	TRBV12-3/TRBV12-4	TRBJ1-1	NA	NA	TGTGCCAGCAGCCCGACCGGGGACCGCACTGAAGCTTTCTTT	CASSPTGDRTEAFF
13	TRBV10-3	TRBJ2-7	NA	NA	TGTGCCATCAGTGAGCAATGGACAGACGAGCAGTACTTC	CAISEQWTDEQYF
13	TRBV18	TRBJ2-5	NA	NA	TGTGCCAGCTCACCTTGGACCGCGGAGACCCAGTACTTC	CASSPWTAETQYF
18	TRBV18	TRBJ1-2	NA	NA	TGTGCCAGCTCACCACCGTGGGACGGTGAGGACTCCAACTATGGCTACACCTTC	CASSPPWDGEDSNYGYTF
13	TRBV29-1	TRBJ1-1	few	TRBD1	TGCAGCGTGGACGGACAGGGCGGCACTGAAGCTTTCTTT	CSVDGQGGTEAFF
13	TRBV7-6	TRBJ1-2	NA	TRBD1	TGTGCCAGCAGCTTGGGGACAGGGCATGGCTACACCTTC	CASSLGTGHGYTF
14	TRBV6-5	TRBJ1-6	few	NA	TGTGCCAGCAGTCGACTGCGACCTAATTCACCCCTCCACTTT	CASSRLRPNSPLHF
13	TRBV6-6	TRBJ2-7	few	NA	TGTGCCAGCAGCAATCTGGGGCGTTACGAGCAGTACTTC	CASSNLGRYEQYF
14	TRBV6-5	TRBJ2-7	few	TRBD2	TGTGCCAGCAACCCGGGTAGCGGGGATTACGAGCAGTACTTC	CASNPGSGDYEQYF
14	TRBV6-1	TRBJ2-6	NA	NA	TGTGCCAGTGGGACTCCCTCTGGGGCCAACGTCCTGACTTTC	CASGTPSGANVLTF
15	TRBV6-5	TRBJ2-4	many	TRBD1	TGTGCCAGCAGCGAACAGGGGAAGGCCAAAAACATTCAGTACTTC	CASSEQGKAKNIQYF
15	TRBV7-3	TRBJ2-1	NA	NA	TGTGCCAGCAGCTTAAATGGTTTGGGGGGGCATGAGCAGTTCTTC	CASSLNGLGGHEQFF
14	TRBV12-3/TRBV12-4	TRBJ2-2	few	NA	TGTGCCAGCAGTTCAGGGTATAACACCGGGGAGCTGTTTTTT	CASSSGYNTGELFF
11	TRBV29-1	TRBJ1-1	NA	NA	TGCAGCGTCCAAGTGAACACTGAAGCTTTCTTT	CSVQVNTEAFF
17	TRBV7-8	TRBJ2-7	NA	NA	TGTGCCAGCAGCTTATGGGGTTCGGGTCAGAGCTCCTACGAGCAGTACTTC	CASSLWGSGQSSYEQYF
13	TRBV30	TRBJ2-1	NA	NA	TGTGCCTGGAGTGCCTATCTAGCTGGTGAGCAGTTCTTC	CAWSAYLAGEQFF
14	TRBV6-5	TRBJ2-7	NA	TRBD2	TGTGCCAGCAGTTCAGCGGGAGCGGTCTACGAGCAGTACTTC	CASSSAGAVYEQYF
15	TRBV7-8	TRBJ2-5	NA	NA	TGTGCCAGCAGCTTAATTTCGGACGGATCCTACGGGCAGTACTTC	CASSLISDGSYGQYF
14	TRBV9	TRBJ2-7	few	NA	TGTGCCAGCAGCGTAGGTATGCAGAGCTACGAGCAGTACTTC	CASSVGMQSYEQYF
16	TRBV3-1	TRBJ2-4	few	NA	TGTGCCAGCAGCCAAGGACCTAGTCCCCTTGCAGACATTCAGTACTTC	CASSQGPSPLADIQYF
16	TRBV19	TRBJ2-5	NA	TRBD1	TGTGCCAGTAGCCTAACCGGGACAGACATCCAAGAGACCCAGTACTTC	CASSLTGTDIQETQYF
16	TRBV7-8	TRBJ2-5	few	NA	TGTGCCAGCAGCTTAGGCAACAGGGATCACCAAGAGACCCAGTACTTC	CASSLGNRDHQETQYF
15	TRBV7-3	TRBJ2-5	few	NA	TGTGCCAGCAGCACATCCGGCGGCGCCCAAGAGACCCAGTACTTC	CASSTSGGAQETQYF
16	TRBV12-5	TRBJ2-7	NA	NA	TGTGCTAGTGGTCCCTCCGGGGACATCGGGACAATCGAGCAGTACTTC	CASGPSGDIGTIEQYF
13	TRBV7-2	TRBJ2-1	few	NA	TGTGCCAGCAGCTTAAGGCGGTACAATGAGCAGTTCTTC	CASSLRRYNEQFF
16	TRBV28	TRBJ2-7	NA	NA	TGTGCCAGCAGTCCGATTCCCCAAGGCAAAGCCTACGAGCAGTACTTC	CASSPIPQGKAYEQYF
14	TRBV20-1	TRBJ2-2	NA	NA	TGCAGTGCTAGAGGCGGGACTTCGGACGGGGAGCTGTTTTTT	CSARGGTSDGELFF
15	TRBV2	TRBJ2-7	NA	TRBD1	TGTGCCAGCAGGATGGGGACAGGGAGCTCCTACGAGCAGTACTTC	CASRMGTGSSYEQYF